Listed below are T cell receptor beta chains from one sample, sequenced in a study of early T cells in non-severe SARS-CoV-2 infection. TCRdb re-called the 5' RACE reads through MiXCR, storing one row per CDR3 protein. This table holds 70,000 to 85,000 distinct CDR3 sequences, 4.5% to 6% found once. Sequencing was performed on whole blood, taken at baseline. These receptor sequences come from an adult who was a healthcare worker with PCR-confirmed SARS-CoV-2 infection or an uninfected control (not recorded which). CDR3s include the opening cysteine and the closing phenylalanine or tryptophan. D genes are given only for firm matches. Rows give clone size only sometimes, using once, few, many, or a class for an expanded clone.

abundance	d_gene	v_gene	j_gene	CDR3aa	CDR3nt
many	-	TRBV7-6	TRBJ2-1	CASSRGLAPSYNEQFF	TGTGCCAGCAGCCGGGGTTTGGCTCCGTCCTACAATGAGCAGTTCTTC
many	-	TRBV7-6	TRBJ2-2	CASSRRNPGELFF	TGTGCCAGCAGCCGGCGGAACCCCGGGGAGCTGTTTTTT
-	TRBD1	TRBV12-3/TRBV12-4	TRBJ2-5	CASSPDRAGETQYF	TGTGCCAGCAGTCCCGACAGGGCAGGGGAAACCCAGTACTTC
few	-	TRBV3-1	TRBJ2-7	CASSQGGFLYEQYF	TGTGCCAGCAGCCAGGGGGGATTCCTCTACGAGCAGTACTTC
few	TRBD1	TRBV7-9	TRBJ1-6	CASSDRQGPNSPLHF	TGTGCCAGCAGCGACCGACAGGGGCCTAATTCACCCCTCCACTTT
few	-	TRBV5-1	TRBJ2-6	CASSSPPTISGANVLTF	TGCGCCAGCAGCTCCCCCCCCACTATCTCTGGGGCCAACGTCCTGACTTTC
-	-	TRBV7-2	TRBJ2-5	CASSGRGSETQYF	TGTGCCAGCAGCGGCAGGGGTTCGGAGACCCAGTACTTC
-	-	TRBV28	TRBJ1-5	CASSLGGTQPQHF	TGTGCCAGCAGTTTGGGGGGAACTCAGCCCCAGCATTTT
many	-	TRBV10-2	TRBJ2-2	CASSHEGNTGELFF	TGCGCCAGCAGCCACGAAGGGAACACCGGGGAGCTGTTTTTT
few	TRBD2	TRBV7-9	TRBJ2-1	CASELGLAGYNEQFF	TGTGCCAGCGAACTGGGACTAGCGGGATACAATGAGCAGTTCTTC
few	-	TRBV27	TRBJ2-7	CASNRPGDFDYEQYF	TGTGCCAGCAACCGTCCGGGGGACTTTGACTACGAGCAGTACTTC
-	-	TRBV20-1	TRBJ1-1	CSAKGVTYEAFF	TGCAGTGCTAAGGGGGTGACTTATGAAGCTTTCTTT
few	-	TRBV7-9	TRBJ1-1	CASSLGGRDTEAFF	TGTGCCAGCAGCTTAGGGGGCAGGGACACTGAAGCTTTCTTT
many	-	TRBV28	TRBJ1-4	CASSQGREEKLFF	TGTGCCAGCAGTCAGGGGCGCGAGGAAAAACTGTTTTTT
few	-	TRBV10-3	TRBJ1-5	CAISAAGNQPQHF	TGTGCCATCAGTGCTGCGGGGAATCAGCCCCAGCATTTT
many	TRBD2	TRBV9	TRBJ2-1	CASSPLREGLWSSYNEQFF	TGTGCCAGCTCCCCGTTGCGGGAGGGCCTTTGGAGCTCCTACAATGAGCAGTTCTTC
few	-	TRBV20-1	TRBJ2-2	CSALRRDPNTGELFF	TGCAGTGCGCTAAGGCGGGACCCCAACACCGGGGAGCTGTTTTTT
many	-	TRBV2	TRBJ2-1	CASSLRTVTVVNEQFF	TGTGCCAGCAGCCTTAGGACAGTTACTGTGGTCAATGAGCAGTTCTTC
many	-	TRBV28	TRBJ1-6	CASSRTSSSYNSPLHF	TGTGCCAGCAGCCGGACTTCTAGCTCCTATAATTCACCCCTCCACTTT
-	TRBD2	TRBV28	TRBJ2-2	CASTQAGDNTGELFF	TGTGCCAGCACCCAAGCGGGGGACAACACCGGGGAGCTGTTTTTT
many	-	TRBV9	TRBJ1-4	CASSPRQNTNEKLFF	TGTGCCAGCAGCCCACGACAGAACACCAATGAAAAACTGTTTTTT
-	-	TRBV12-3/TRBV12-4	TRBJ2-7	CASNILEAAGEQYF	TGTGCCAGCAACATACTAGAAGCCGCTGGCGAGCAGTACTTC
few	-	TRBV19	TRBJ1-5	CASRLPDQPQHF	TGTGCCAGTCGGCTACCTGATCAGCCCCAGCATTTT
many	-	TRBV29-1	TRBJ2-2	CSVSANANTGELFF	TGCAGCGTTTCGGCTAACGCGAACACCGGGGAGCTGTTTTTT
many	TRBD2	TRBV11-2	TRBJ2-1	CASREGGAGTSSHNEQFF	TGTGCCAGCAGGGAAGGGGGCGCAGGGACTAGCTCCCACAATGAGCAGTTCTTC
few	-	TRBV2	TRBJ2-1	CASSTQGYEQFF	TGTGCCAGCAGTACTCAGGGGTATGAGCAGTTCTTC
-	-	TRBV12-3/TRBV12-4	TRBJ1-1	CASSWMGTEAFF	TGTGCCAGCAGTTGGATGGGGACTGAAGCTTTCTTT
many	-	TRBV6-5	TRBJ1-1	CASSPTGSAKGAFF	TGTGCCAGCAGTCCGACTGGCAGTGCGAAGGGAGCTTTCTTT
few	-	TRBV4-1	TRBJ1-2	CASSQAINSNYGYTF	TGCGCCAGCAGCCAAGCCATCAACAGCAACTATGGCTACACCTTC
-	-	TRBV20-1	TRBJ2-7	CSASKKVGSYEQYF	TGCAGTGCTAGCAAGAAAGTGGGCTCCTACGAGCAGTACTTC
few	-	TRBV24-1	TRBJ2-1	CATGGDRGLASGRTRAPEQFF	TGTGCCACCGGAGGGGACAGGGGGCTCGCTAGCGGGAGGACCCGGGCCCCTGAGCAGTTCTTC
many	TRBD2	TRBV7-9	TRBJ2-1	CASTLTSGYNEQFF	TGTGCCAGCACCCTCACTAGCGGCTACAATGAGCAGTTCTTC
many	TRBD1	TRBV10-1	TRBJ2-1	CASSGRGDREDNEQFF	TGCGCCAGCAGTGGCAGGGGGGACAGGGAGGACAATGAGCAGTTCTTC
few	TRBD1	TRBV12-5	TRBJ1-4	CASAVQGANEKLFF	TGTGCTAGTGCCGTCCAGGGGGCTAATGAAAAACTGTTTTTT
few	-	TRBV7-9	TRBJ1-2	CASSTDGPHDGYTF	TGTGCCAGCAGCACCGATGGACCCCATGATGGCTACACCTTC
-	-	TRBV3-2	TRBJ2-7	CASSQEVKSEQYF	TGTGCCAGCAGCCAAGAAGTGAAAAGCGAGCAGTACTTC
many	-	TRBV24-1	TRBJ2-2	CATAGSANTGELFF	TGTGCCACGGCCGGGTCCGCGAACACCGGGGAGCTGTTTTTT
many	-	TRBV5-5	TRBJ1-1	CASSLGAGPTEAFF	TGTGCCAGCAGCCTGGGGGCGGGGCCCACTGAAGCTTTCTTT
few	TRBD1	TRBV20-1	TRBJ1-5	CSARSPGGPQQPQHF	TGCAGTGCTAGATCCCCAGGGGGGCCGCAACAGCCCCAGCATTTT
many	TRBD2	TRBV7-6	TRBJ2-3	CASSQGLAGGPDTQYF	TGTGCCAGCAGCCAGGGACTAGCGGGAGGGCCGGATACGCAGTATTTT
many	-	TRBV5-6	TRBJ1-5	CASSLGGRSNQPQHF	TGTGCCAGCAGCTTAGGAGGAAGGAGCAATCAGCCCCAGCATTTT
-	-	TRBV5-1	TRBJ2-7	CASSFLQFPYEQYF	TGCGCCAGCAGCTTTCTACAGTTCCCTTACGAGCAGTACTTC
-	-	TRBV7-2	TRBJ2-7	CASRQDSYEQYF	TGTGCCAGCAGGCAGGACAGCTACGAGCAGTACTTC
few	-	TRBV5-4	TRBJ2-1	CASQGSLNEQFF	TGTGCCAGTCAGGGTTCTTTGAATGAGCAGTTCTTC
many	TRBD1	TRBV29-1	TRBJ1-2	CSVEDPRGYYNYGYTF	TGCAGCGTTGAAGACCCCAGGGGGTATTATAACTATGGCTACACCTTC
-	-	TRBV5-1	TRBJ2-1	CASTGTGNEQFF	TGCGCCAGCACGGGGACGGGGAATGAGCAGTTCTTC
many	-	TRBV20-1	TRBJ2-3	CSATPDWPTTDTQYF	TGCAGTGCTACCCCGGACTGGCCAACCACAGATACGCAGTATTTT
many	TRBD2	TRBV20-1	TRBJ2-2	CSAKGREYTGELFF	TGCAGTGCTAAAGGGCGGGAGTACACCGGGGAGCTGTTTTTT
few	-	TRBV9	TRBJ1-4	CASSVGSGAENEKLFF	TGTGCCAGCAGCGTAGGCTCCGGGGCCGAGAATGAAAAACTGTTTTTT
many	-	TRBV5-1	TRBJ2-1	CASKVDFNEQFF	TGCGCCAGCAAGGTAGACTTCAATGAGCAGTTCTTC
once	TRBD2	TRBV6-2/TRBV6-3	TRBJ2-1	CASSQTSLEQFF	TGTGCCAGCAGCCAGACTAGCTTGGAGCAGTTCTTC
many	TRBD2	TRBV19	TRBJ2-5	CASRITSGVQETQYF	TGTGCCAGTAGGATAACTAGCGGGGTCCAAGAGACCCAGTACTTC
-	-	TRBV12-3/TRBV12-4	TRBJ1-1	CASTQNRAPTEAFF	TGTGCCAGCACCCAAAACAGGGCCCCCACTGAAGCTTTCTTT
-	-	TRBV19	TRBJ2-1	CASSMDGIAETSYNEQFF	TGTGCCAGTAGTATGGATGGGATAGCGGAAACCTCCTACAATGAGCAGTTCTTC